The rows below give T cell receptor beta chains drawn from one sample of a study of blood T cell repertoires in COVID-19. TCRdb's table, derived via immunoSEQ multiplex PCR, lists solely in-frame clones and lacks some. The sample lists around 120,000 clones; approximately 83% were seen once. The specimen sequenced was peripheral blood. The receptors were gathered from a man aged 35-49 years with active or convalescent COVID-19. The CDR3 runs from the conserved cysteine through the conserved F or W. The order of the fields is V gene, D gene, clone size, J gene, CDR3 DNA, CDR3 protein. A D gene is named only where the DNA matches it firmly. The listing skips clone size in some rows; elsewhere it reads once, few, many or a size class.

>TRBV30|TRBD1|many|TRBJ2-2
TGTGCCGGGGGGACAGGGATTTTTTCGAACACCGGGGAGCTGTTTTTT
CAGGTGIFSNTGELFF
>TRBV14|.|.|TRBJ1-6
TGTGCCAGCAGCCAAGATCCGAGCTCCTATAATTCACCCCTCCACTTT
CASSQDPSSYNSPLHF
>TRBV7-2|.|.|TRBJ1-1
TGTGCCAGCAGCCCATCCGGTGCGGTGAACACTGAAGCTTTCTTT
CASSPSGAVNTEAFF
>TRBV9|TRBD1|.|TRBJ1-3
TGTGCCAGCAGCGCGGGTGGGGGGACAGCTTCTGGAAACACCATATATTTT
CASSAGGGTASGNTIYF
>TRBV2|.|.|TRBJ1-6
TGTGCCAGCACCCTAAGGACAAGTGCTATCGGGAATTCACCCCTCCACTTT
CASTLRTSAIGNSPLHF
>TRBV5-6|.|.|TRBJ1-6
TGTGCCAGCAGCTGGGGGACTTTCTATAATTCACCCCTCCACTTT
CASSWGTFYNSPLHF
>TRBV3-1/TRBV3-2|TRBD2|once|TRBJ2-2
TGTGCCAGCCGGGCGGGGGGGAACACCGGGGAGCTGTTTTTT
CASRAGGNTGELFF
>TRBV2|.|once|TRBJ2-7
TGTGCCAGCAGTAGACAGGAGAGCTCCTACGAGCAGTACTTC
CASSRQESSYEQYF
>TRBV5-1|TRBD1|many|TRBJ1-1
TGCGCCAGCAGCACGGGACAGGGCGTTGTGTGGGCTTTCTTT
CASSTGQGVVWAFF
>TRBV27|.|.|TRBJ2-5
TGTGCCAGCAGTCGGGGGGAGACCCAGTACTTC
CASSRGETQYF
>TRBV6-5|.|once|TRBJ2-1
TGTGCCAGCCGAAGCTGGAGCGATGAGCAGTTCTTC
CASRSWSDEQFF
>TRBV27|TRBD1|.|TRBJ1-2
TGTGCCAGCAGCCGACAGGGGGCACATGGCTACACCTTC
CASSRQGAHGYTF
>TRBV6-1|.|.|TRBJ1-2
TGTGCCAGCAGTGAATCGGGGAGGGGGTATGATGGCTACACCTTC
CASSESGRGYDGYTF
>TRBV19|.|.|TRBJ1-6
TGTGCCAGTAGTACCAGACAGAGCTCCTATAATTCACCCCTCCACTTT
CASSTRQSSYNSPLHF
>TRBV5-5|.|.|TRBJ1-2
TGTGCCAGCAGCTGGCCAGGGTCAGGCGGCTACACCTTC
CASSWPGSGGYTF
>TRBV18|.|few|TRBJ1-2
TGTGCCAGCTCACCGAGGCCAGCCGATGGCTACACCTTC
CASSPRPADGYTF
>TRBV7-2|.|once|TRBJ1-3
TGTGCCAGCAGCTTAACAGGACACCGATCTTCCTTCGGAAACACCATATATTTT
CASSLTGHRSSFGNTIYF
>TRBV6-5|TRBD1|.|TRBJ2-7
TGTGCCAGCAGTACCCGGGACAGGGTCCACGAGCAGTACTTC
CASSTRDRVHEQYF
>TRBV10-3|TRBD1|.|TRBJ1-1
TGTGCCATCAGTGAGAGGGGTGGACAGGCACACACTGAAGCTTTCTTT
CAISERGGQAHTEAFF
>TRBV5-1|.|once|TRBJ1-4
TGCGCCAGCAGCTTTAATGGACAGCAAGGTGAAAAACTGTTTTTT
CASSFNGQQGEKLFF
>TRBV7-7|TRBD1|.|TRBJ1-1
TGTGCCAGCAGCTTGGACAGGGATACTGAAGCTTTCTTT
CASSLDRDTEAFF
>TRBV2|.|.|TRBJ1-4
TGTGCCAGGCAATGGACAGCAACTAATGAAAAACTGTTTTTT
CARQWTATNEKLFF
>TRBV6-4|TRBD2|.|TRBJ2-1
TGTGCCAGCAGGATCAGCGGGGGGCCTTACAATGAGCAGTTCTTC
CASRISGGPYNEQFF
>TRBV10-1|.|.|TRBJ2-3
TGCGCCAGCAGTGAGTCGAGGAGGAGCACAGATACGCAGTATTTT
CASSESRRSTDTQYF
>TRBV5-1|TRBD1|.|TRBJ2-1
TGCGCCAGCAGCCGGACAGGGGGGTCGAATGAGCAGTTCTTC
CASSRTGGSNEQFF
>TRBV15|.|.|TRBJ1-1
TGTGCCACCAGCAGAGATGAGTTCACTGAAGCTTTCTTT
CATSRDEFTEAFF
>TRBV7-2|TRBD2|.|TRBJ2-5
TGTGCCAGCAGCTCTAGCGGGGGGCGCCAAGAGACCCAGTACTTC
CASSSSGGRQETQYF